The entry that follows covers one T cell receptor beta chain sequence. This entry comes from a study of type 1 and type 2 diabetes patients. PCR was run on genomic DNA. Multiplex PCR with 30 forward and 13 reverse primers amplified the TCR beta CDR3. TCRdb redid the calling of the multiplex PCR reads with MiXCR, one entry per CDR3 protein. The profile shows about 270,000 distinct CDR3 sequences, roughly 50% of them singletons. Trimming took 9 bases from V and 2 from J, leaving 16 bases between them. Germline V gives CDR1 SGHDN, CDR2 FVKESK. The CDR3 has 14 residues. Sequencing input: peripheral blood mononuclear cells (PBMCs). This chain connects TRBV14 to TRBJ1-1; D ambiguous. This clonotype was sampled from a man aged 18 to 29 with type 2 diabetes. The CDR3: CASSRTSSNTEAFF. The CDR3 DNA is TGTGCCAGTAGTAGGACCAGCTCCAACACTGAAGCTTTCTTT.